The 27 T cell receptor beta chains below were found in one sample sequenced in a study of PD-1 blockade in mismatch repair-deficient tumors. Using immunoSEQ multiplex PCR, the repertoire was profiled, and TCRdb retains in-frame clones only, with some absent. The sample consists of around 52,000 clones, over 70% of them appearing once. Specimen: peripheral blood, collected 20 weeks after starting pembrolizumab. Receptors originate from an adult with mismatch repair-deficient cancer.

The rearrangement uses TRBV7-2 and TRBJ2-1; D possibly corresponds to TRBD2 (5 bases). This CDR3 region has 17 residues. From germline, CDR1 is SGHTA and CDR2 FQGNSA. V was shortened by 2 bases and J by 7 bases, with 21 bases between the two germline ends. The CDR3 sequence is CASSLRSTPGLANEQFF. CDR3 DNA sequence: TGTGCCAGCAGCTTAAGGAGTACCCCGGGTCTAGCTAATGAGCAGTTCTTC. Supplemented by reference TRBV7-2 and TRBJ2-1, the full variable domain reads GAGVSQSPSNKVTEKGKDVELRCDPISGHTALYWYRQSLGQGLEFLIYFQGNSAPDKSGLPSDRFSAERTGGSVSTLTIQRTQQEDSAVYLCASSLRSTPGLANEQFFGPGTRLTVL.

V is TRBV4-2 and J is TRBJ2-5, with 13 bases that match TRBD2. The CDR3 is 13 amino acids. Germline V CDR1 and CDR2: LGHNA, YNFKEQ. Losses at the gene ends were 8 bases for V and 5 bases for J; bases not matched to a gene: 2. CDR3 in DNA: TGTGCCAGCGGACTAGCGGGAGACGAGACCCAGTACTTC. Its protein is CASGLAGDETQYF.

The chain couples TRBV4-3 to TRBJ2-3, with 10 bases fitting TRBD2. This CDR3 is built from 16 residues. Germline values: CDR1 LGHNA, CDR2 YSLEER. V was pared by 0 bases and J by 5 bases, with 5 bases of the junction left unmatched. CDR3 amino acids: CASSQELAGVGDTQYF. CDR3 DNA: TGCGCCAGCAGCCAAGAGCTAGCGGGAGTAGGAGATACGCAGTATTTT.

This clone was recorded a few times. The chain has TRBV5-6 and TRBJ2-1, with D maybe TRBD1 (5 bases). Deletions cut 3 bases from V and 4 bases from J, with 11 bases between. This CDR3 contains 14 residues. The V gene's germline CDR1 is SGHDT and CDR2 YYEEEE. The DNA for the CDR3 is TGTGCCAGCAGCTCCATTCAGGGATACAATGAGCAGTTCTTC. Its translation: CASSSIQGYNEQFF.

The chain has TRBV9 and TRBJ1-5; no clear D. This CDR3 is 14 amino acids long. CDR1 and CDR2 (germline): SGDLS, YYNGEE. V lost 4 bases and J 8 bases, leaving 16 bases between the germline ends. In DNA form, the CDR3 reads TGTGCCAGCAGCTCTACGTTTTCGGGTGAGCCCCAGCATTTT. Amino acids: CASSSTFSGEPQHF.

The gene calls are TRBV27 and TRBJ2-7; no definite D call. The CDR3 totals 13 residues. Germline lookup yields CDR1 MNHEY and CDR2 SMNVEV (reference sequence). V lost 6 bases and J lost 4, with 13 bases in between. CDR3 region: CASRGLVEYEQYF. The CDR3 DNA reads TGTGCCAGCAGGGGCCTAGTGGAGTACGAGCAGTACTTC.

The chain recombines TRBV2 with TRBJ2-1, with D tentatively TRBD2 (5 bases). V was clipped by 5 bases and J by 6 bases, with 17 bases between them. The CDR3 length is 15 residues. CDR1 is SNHLY and CDR2 is FYNNEI in the germline V gene. CDR3 nucleotides: TGTGCCAGCAGTCAACCGGATATCCGGGGCAATGAGCAGTTCTTC. Translation gives CASSQPDIRGNEQFF.

The rearrangement joins TRBV7-9 to TRBJ1-1, with 9 bases identical to TRBD1. The J segment lost 8 bases and the V segment lost 4 bases, leaving 11 bases of the junction unmatched. This CDR3 contains 15 residues. CDR1 and CDR2 (germline): SEHNR, FQNEAQ (reference sequence). The CDR3 DNA sequence: TGTGCCAGCAGCTACTTGGACAGGGGACTTTCCGAAGCTTTCTTT. Encoded protein: CASSYLDRGLSEAFF.

This chain uses TRBV5-6 with TRBJ2-2; 8 positions agree with TRBD2. The V and J ends lost 0 bases and 4 bases, in that order; junction bases with no gene match: 5. Germline CDR1 reads SGHDT; CDR2 reads YYEEEE. The CDR3 extends over 16 amino acids. The CDR3: CASSLVAGQSTGELFF. CDR3 DNA sequence: TGTGCCAGCAGCTTGGTAGCGGGGCAGTCCACCGGGGAGCTGTTTTTT. The full variable domain, its missing parts supplied by reference TRBV5-6 and TRBJ2-2, is DAGVTQSPTHLIKTRGQQVTLRCSPKSGHDTVSWYQQALGQGPQFIFQYYEEEERQRGNFPDRFSGHQFPNYSSELNVNALLLGDSALYLCASSLVAGQSTGELFFGEGSRLTVL.

The V call is TRBV4-3, the J call TRBJ2-7; TRBD2 matches at 9 bases. Germline CDR1 and CDR2: LGHNA and YSLEER. J lost 4 bases, V lost 3 bases, and 4 bases had no gene match. The CDR3 extends over 14 amino acids. The CDR3 DNA reads TGCGCCAGCAGCCAGGGACTAGCAGAATACGAGCAGTACTTC. Protein sequence: CASSQGLAEYEQYF.

The chain carries TRBV7-3 and TRBJ1-1; D uncertain. Per germline, CDR1 SGHTA and CDR2 FQGTGA. The length of the CDR3 is 15 residues. Trimming pared 0 bases from V and 1 base from J, leaving 9 bases between. The chain's CDR3 is CASSLTLQTNTEAFF. The CDR3, as DNA: TGTGCCAGCAGCTTAACTTTACAGACGAACACTGAAGCTTTCTTT.

The rearrangement uses TRBV13 and TRBJ2-7; TRBD1 agrees at 10 bases. V lost 5 bases to trimming and J lost 7 bases; unmatched junction nucleotides: 8. Per germline, CDR1 PRHDT and CDR2 FYEKMQ (reference sequence). The CDR3 runs to 14 residues. The CDR3 coding sequence is TGTGCCAGCAGCCCCCGGACAGGGGGTGATGAGCAGTACTTC. Translating gives CASSPRTGGDEQYF.

This clone was counted only a few times. The chain has TRBV7-2 and TRBJ2-1; TRBD1 or TRBD2 may be the D gene (5 bases each). The CDR3 has 13 residues. The germline gives CDR1 SGHTA, CDR2 FQGNSA. Trimming left V 5 bases short and J 11 bases short, with 16 bases between. In nucleotides, the CDR3 is TGTGCCAGCAGCCAATCGGAGAGGGGCAAGCAGTTCTTC. It yields the protein CASSQSERGKQFF. The full variable domain, with the rest looked up from reference TRBV7-2 and TRBJ2-1, is GAGVSQSPSNKVTEKGKDVELRCDPISGHTALYWYRQSLGQGLEFLIYFQGNSAPDKSGLPSDRFSAERTGGSVSTLTIQRTQQEDSAVYLCASSQSERGKQFFGPGTRLTVL.

This chain uses TRBV2 with TRBJ2-5; TRBD2 agrees at 11 bases. The V segment lost 8 bases and the J segment 2 bases; nucleotides outside the gene matches: 7. Germline-derived CDR1 and CDR2 are SNHLY and FYNNEI. This CDR3 has 15 amino acids. The CDR3 region is CASLGTSGEQETQYF. The DNA for the CDR3 is TGTGCCAGCCTTGGGACTAGCGGAGAACAAGAGACCCAGTACTTC. Full variable domain (outside the CDR3, taken from reference TRBV2 and TRBJ2-5): EPEVTQTPSHQVTQMGQEVILRCVPISNHLYFYWYRQILGQKVEFLVSFYNNEISEKSEIFDDQFSVERPDGSNFTLKIRSTKLEDSAMYFCASLGTSGEQETQYFGPGTRLLVL.

In its sample, this clone was seen a few times. The chain links TRBV21-1 to TRBJ2-1; the DNA was not compared with TRBD2, the D call given in the table. TRBV21-1 is listed as a pseudogene. This CDR3 region has 17 residues. The CDR3 loop reads CASNPEAAHLRNNEQFF. The CDR3 DNA reads as TGTGCCAGCAACCCAGAGGCTGCCCACCTAAGGAACAATGAGCAGTTCTTC.

The chain couples TRBV7-9 to TRBJ2-1, with D possibly TRBD2 on 7 matching bases. Trimming pared 4 bases from V and 3 bases from J, leaving 16 bases between. The CDR3 spans 16 residues. The germline V gene has CDR1 SEHNR and CDR2 FQNEAQ (reference sequence). The CDR3 DNA follows: TGTGCCAGCAGCTGGGAGGGGGTCTTGGGCTACAATGAGCAGTTCTTC. This gives the protein CASSWEGVLGYNEQFF.

The chain combines TRBV18 with TRBJ2-7; possible D gene TRBD1, 5 bases. V was cut by 5 bases and J by 5 bases, with 13 bases left in between. The CDR3 has 13 residues. The germline gives CDR1 KGHSH, CDR2 LQKENI. CDR3 loop: CASSGQGRDEQYF. CDR3 bases: TGTGCCAGCTCAGGCCAGGGCAGGGACGAGCAGTACTTC.

The gene calls are TRBV18 and TRBJ2-7; a weak D match, TRBD1 (6 bases). V lost 6 bases, J lost 3 bases, and 12 bases lay in between. Germline V lookup: CDR1 KGHSH, CDR2 LQKENI. The CDR3 length is 13 residues. The CDR3 region is CASSYTQGYEQYF. The CDR3 DNA is TGTGCCAGCTCGTACACACAGGGCTACGAGCAGTACTTC.

This clone was picked up one time. The chain carries TRBV4-1 and TRBJ2-1; 8 nucleotides align to TRBD1. Germline loops: CDR1 MGHRA, CDR2 YSYEKL. Trimming took 4 bases from V and 6 from J; bases not matched to a gene: 11. This CDR3 region has 16 residues. The CDR3 region has the DNA TGCGCCAGCAGCCTAAAGAGGACAGGGTCTGTCAATGAGCAGTTCTTC. This translates into CASSLKRTGSVNEQFF.

Of note for this clone: At one end, the junction sequence differs from germline, possibly due to a read error. J is TRBJ1-5 and V is TRBV30, with 10 bases aligning to TRBD1. The CDR3 consists of 13 residues. Germline loops: CDR1 GTSNPN, CDR2 SVGIG (reference sequence). CDR3 protein: CAGRWDRGQPQHF. CDR3 nucleotides: TGTGCCGGGAGATGGGACAGGGGACAGCCCCAGCATTTT.

The chain recombines TRBV7-2 with TRBJ1-2, with D unclear. Germline V gives CDR1 SGHTA, CDR2 FQGNSA. The CDR3 covers 13 residues. Trimming took off 2 bases at V and 4 bases at J, with 8 bases between the two ends. The CDR3 protein is CASSLSRGYGYTF. The CDR3 DNA reads as TGTGCCAGCAGCTTATCCCGGGGCTATGGCTACACCTTC.

The gene calls are TRBV4-2 and TRBJ1-2; D remains ambiguous. V lost 3 bases, J lost 4 bases, and 21 bases lay in between. The CDR3 consists of 17 residues. Per the germline V gene, CDR1 is LGHNA and CDR2 is YNFKEQ. CDR3: CASSQNENGETGYGYTF. In DNA form, the CDR3 reads TGTGCCAGCAGCCAGAACGAAAATGGGGAAACTGGCTATGGCTACACCTTC.

The chain uses TRBV7-2 and TRBJ2-6; D not resolved. V lost 7 bases, J lost 0 bases, and 7 bases lay in between. Germline assignment: CDR1 SGHTA and CDR2 FQGNSA. The length of the CDR3 is 14 residues. CDR3 in amino acids: CASTLSSGANVLTF. The CDR3 DNA is TGTGCCAGCACCCTTAGCTCTGGGGCCAACGTCCTGACTTTC.

The chain uses TRBV5-8 and TRBJ2-7, with D perhaps matching TRBD1 or TRBD2 (6 bases each). Per germline, CDR1 SGHTS and CDR2 YDEGEE. The length of the CDR3 is 14 residues. V lost 5 bases and J lost 0, with 12 bases in between. The DNA of the CDR3 is TGTGCCAGCAGTAGACAGGAGGGCTCCTACGAGCAGTACTTC. Amino acid sequence: CASSRQEGSYEQYF.

V is TRBV4-2 and J is TRBJ2-7; maybe TRBD2 (5 bases). CDR1 is LGHNA and CDR2 is YNFKEQ in the germline V gene. CDR3 length equals 12 residues. V was cut by 5 bases and J by 6 bases, with 11 bases left in between. CDR3 region: CASSLAGGEQYF. DNA of the CDR3: TGTGCCAGCAGCTTGGCGGGTGGCGAGCAGTACTTC.

The J gene is TRBJ2-1, the V gene TRBV14; 8 bases line up with TRBD2. The CDR3 contains 20 residues. Germline loops: CDR1 SGHDN, CDR2 FVKESK. J gave up 3 bases and V 2 bases, and 18 bases lay outside the gene matches. The CDR3 DNA follows: TGTGCCAGCAGCCAATGGGATCGGTTCGTGGCGGGAGGAAGCTACAATGAGCAGTTCTTC. This sequence encodes CASSQWDRFVAGGSYNEQFF.

This chain connects TRBV21-1 to TRBJ2-1; whether TRBD2, the table's D call, matches the DNA was not checked. TRBV21-1 is a pseudogene locus. The CDR3 is 17 residues long. This CDR3 reads CASSTYKTGTRRNEQFF. CDR3 nucleotides: TGTGCCAGCAGCACCTATAAAACCGGGACTAGACGTAATGAGCAGTTCTTC.